Listed below are T cell receptor beta chains from one sample, sequenced in a study of beta chain features in type 1 diabetes. Profiling relied on immunoSEQ multiplex PCR, and the TCRdb table lists in-frame clones only, not all of them. The data contain fewer than 500,000 clones, around 14% of them singletons. Sample: naive CD4+ T cells from blood. Source of these receptors: a man aged 25-45 years in good health. Both conserved end residues are part of each CDR3. The D gene is left open where the match is weak. The size of a clone is reported for some rows only, either as once, few or many, or as a class for expanded clones.

D gene: NA; clone size: few; V gene: TRBV14; J gene: TRBJ2-3; CDR3 protein: CASSQERIFSGDTQYF; CDR3 DNA: TGTGCCAGCAGCCAAGAGCGCATCTTTTCCGGAGATACGCAGTATTTT
D gene: NA; clone size: few; V gene: TRBV19; J gene: TRBJ2-5; CDR3 protein: CASRSFDWTQETQYF; CDR3 DNA: TGTGCCAGTAGATCCTTCGACTGGACTCAAGAGACCCAGTACTTC
D gene: NA; clone size: NA; V gene: TRBV4-1; J gene: TRBJ2-3; CDR3 protein: CASSRLGGRKRIPTDTQYF; CDR3 DNA: TGCGCCAGCAGCCGACTCGGGGGACGCAAAAGGATCCCCACAGATACGCAGTATTTT
D gene: TRBD1; clone size: few; V gene: TRBV5-1; J gene: TRBJ2-3; CDR3 protein: CASSPRGGAFSDTQYF; CDR3 DNA: TGCGCCAGCAGCCCCAGAGGGGGCGCTTTTTCTGATACGCAGTATTTT
D gene: NA; clone size: NA; V gene: TRBV20-1; J gene: TRBJ1-3; CDR3 protein: CSATPGNTIYF; CDR3 DNA: TGCAGTGCAACCCCTGGAAACACCATATATTTT
D gene: TRBD1; clone size: NA; V gene: TRBV30; J gene: TRBJ1-2; CDR3 protein: CAWRITGVNGYTF; CDR3 DNA: TGTGCCTGGAGAATAACAGGGGTGAATGGCTACACCTTC
D gene: TRBD1; clone size: few; V gene: TRBV7-9; J gene: TRBJ1-1; CDR3 protein: CASSFGQERAEAFF; CDR3 DNA: TGTGCCAGCAGCTTTGGACAGGAACGGGCTGAAGCTTTCTTT
D gene: TRBD2; clone size: NA; V gene: TRBV15; J gene: TRBJ2-5; CDR3 protein: CATRESIISGSRETQYF; CDR3 DNA: TGTGCCACCCGAGAGTCCATTATTAGCGGGAGCCGAGAGACCCAGTACTTC
D gene: TRBD2; clone size: few; V gene: TRBV6-5; J gene: TRBJ2-1; CDR3 protein: CASSPASGRANEQFF; CDR3 DNA: TGTGCCAGCAGTCCAGCTAGCGGGAGGGCCAATGAGCAGTTCTTC
D gene: NA; clone size: NA; V gene: TRBV5-1; J gene: TRBJ1-1; CDR3 protein: CASSVKGAEAFF; CDR3 DNA: TGCGCCAGCAGCGTTAAGGGGGCTGAAGCTTTCTTT
D gene: TRBD1; clone size: NA; V gene: TRBV7-9; J gene: TRBJ2-7; CDR3 protein: CASSLGTGAYEQYF; CDR3 DNA: TGTGCCAGCAGCTTAGGGACAGGGGCCTACGAGCAGTACTTC
D gene: NA; clone size: NA; V gene: TRBV7-9; J gene: TRBJ1-3; CDR3 protein: CASSLDGLRSGNTIYF; CDR3 DNA: TGTGCCAGCAGCTTAGACGGACTTCGCTCTGGAAACACCATATATTTT
D gene: NA; clone size: few; V gene: TRBV4-3; J gene: TRBJ2-1; CDR3 protein: CASSQVGSEQFF; CDR3 DNA: TGCGCCAGCAGCCAAGTGGGCAGTGAGCAGTTCTTC
D gene: NA; clone size: NA; V gene: TRBV5-1; J gene: TRBJ1-1; CDR3 protein: CASSQTGFNTEAFF; CDR3 DNA: TGCGCCAGCAGCCAAACAGGATTTAACACTGAAGCTTTCTTT
D gene: NA; clone size: few; V gene: TRBV19; J gene: TRBJ2-6; CDR3 protein: CASLDTGSSGANVLTF; CDR3 DNA: TGTGCCAGTCTGGACACAGGGAGCTCTGGGGCCAACGTCCTGACTTTC
D gene: NA; clone size: few; V gene: TRBV7-7; J gene: TRBJ2-5; CDR3 protein: CASTTDSQETQYF; CDR3 DNA: TGTGCTAGCACCACGGACAGCCAAGAGACCCAGTACTTC
D gene: NA; clone size: NA; V gene: TRBV14; J gene: TRBJ2-7; CDR3 protein: CASSQEGGQTYEQYF; CDR3 DNA: TGTGCCAGCAGCCAAGAAGGCGGCCAGACCTACGAGCAGTACTTC
D gene: NA; clone size: many; V gene: TRBV30; J gene: TRBJ1-5; CDR3 protein: CAWNLGGDQPQHF; CDR3 DNA: TGTGCCTGGAACCTAGGAGGGGACCAGCCCCAGCATTTT
D gene: NA; clone size: NA; V gene: TRBV4-3; J gene: TRBJ2-5; CDR3 protein: CASSPAISGDLRETQYF; CDR3 DNA: TGCGCCAGCAGCCCAGCGATCTCGGGAGACCTCCGAGAGACCCAGTACTTC
D gene: NA; clone size: NA; V gene: TRBV5-6; J gene: TRBJ1-2; CDR3 protein: CASTSSYGYTF; CDR3 DNA: TGTGCCAGCACCTCGAGCTATGGCTACACCTTC
D gene: TRBD1; clone size: few; V gene: TRBV15; J gene: TRBJ2-5; CDR3 protein: CATSRDGTGTGQETQYF; CDR3 DNA: TGTGCCACCAGCAGAGATGGGACAGGGACCGGGCAAGAGACCCAGTACTTC
D gene: TRBD2; clone size: NA; V gene: TRBV11-3; J gene: TRBJ2-5; CDR3 protein: CASSSRLAGGLETQYF; CDR3 DNA: TGTGCCAGCAGCTCCCGACTAGCGGGAGGACTGGAGACCCAGTACTTC
D gene: NA; clone size: NA; V gene: TRBV9; J gene: TRBJ2-3; CDR3 protein: CASSAQSTTDTQYF; CDR3 DNA: TGTGCCAGCAGCGCGCAAAGTACCACAGATACGCAGTATTTT
D gene: NA; clone size: NA; V gene: TRBV9; J gene: TRBJ1-3; CDR3 protein: CASAGTEGNTIYF; CDR3 DNA: TGTGCCAGCGCCGGGACCGAGGGAAACACCATATATTTT
D gene: TRBD2; clone size: NA; V gene: TRBV7-2; J gene: TRBJ2-3; CDR3 protein: CASSLVRGRGAPGTQYF; CDR3 DNA: TGTGCCAGCAGCTTAGTTCGTGGGCGGGGGGCACCCGGTACGCAGTATTTT
D gene: NA; clone size: few; V gene: TRBV4-3; J gene: TRBJ2-4; CDR3 protein: CASSQDPPLGTQGIQYF; CDR3 DNA: TGCGCCAGCAGCCAAGACCCCCCTTTAGGGACGCAAGGCATTCAGTACTTC
D gene: NA; clone size: few; V gene: TRBV2; J gene: TRBJ2-3; CDR3 protein: CASRGGTPRGTDTQYF; CDR3 DNA: TGTGCCAGCAGGGGCGGGACACCCCGGGGGACAGATACGCAGTATTTT
D gene: TRBD1; clone size: NA; V gene: TRBV7-8; J gene: TRBJ2-1; CDR3 protein: CASSRDRGPRNEQFF; CDR3 DNA: TGTGCCAGCAGCCGAGACAGGGGGCCACGTAATGAGCAGTTCTTC
D gene: NA; clone size: NA; V gene: TRBV6-5; J gene: TRBJ2-3; CDR3 protein: CASSYSDLTPDTQYF; CDR3 DNA: TGTGCCAGCAGTTACTCTGACTTAACGCCAGATACGCAGTATTTT
D gene: TRBD2; clone size: NA; V gene: TRBV19; J gene: TRBJ2-5; CDR3 protein: CASSKGTSGRYQETQYF; CDR3 DNA: TGTGCCAGTAGTAAAGGGACTAGCGGGAGGTACCAAGAGACCCAGTACTTC
D gene: TRBD1; clone size: NA; V gene: TRBV10-3; J gene: TRBJ2-5; CDR3 protein: CAISGFDRGGQETQYF; CDR3 DNA: TGTGCCATCAGTGGTTTCGACAGGGGGGGCCAAGAGACCCAGTACTTC
D gene: NA; clone size: NA; V gene: TRBV4-2; J gene: TRBJ2-3; CDR3 protein: CASSQDLAGTVIPDTQYF; CDR3 DNA: TGTGCCAGCAGCCAAGACTTGGCGGGAACGGTGATCCCAGATACGCAGTATTTT
D gene: NA; clone size: NA; V gene: TRBV7-9; J gene: TRBJ2-5; CDR3 protein: CASSLGQETQYF; CDR3 DNA: TGTGCCAGCAGCCTCGGCCAAGAGACCCAGTACTTC
D gene: NA; clone size: NA; V gene: TRBV6-1; J gene: TRBJ1-1; CDR3 protein: CASSGVTWNTEAFF; CDR3 DNA: TGTGCCAGCAGCGGGGTCACCTGGAACACTGAAGCTTTCTTT
D gene: NA; clone size: NA; V gene: TRBV29-1; J gene: TRBJ1-1; CDR3 protein: CSVANRKNTEAFF; CDR3 DNA: TGCAGCGTTGCAAACAGAAAGAACACTGAAGCTTTCTTT
D gene: NA; clone size: NA; V gene: TRBV25-1; J gene: TRBJ1-4; CDR3 protein: CASSESGQANEKLFF; CDR3 DNA: TGTGCCAGCAGTGAATCGGGGCAGGCTAATGAAAAACTGTTTTTT
D gene: NA; clone size: NA; V gene: TRBV7-2; J gene: TRBJ2-1; CDR3 protein: CASSPANEQFF; CDR3 DNA: TGTGCCAGCAGCCCAGCTAATGAGCAGTTCTTC
D gene: NA; clone size: many; V gene: TRBV7-2; J gene: TRBJ2-5; CDR3 protein: CASSFQETQYF; CDR3 DNA: TGTGCCAGCAGCTTTCAAGAGACCCAGTACTTC
D gene: NA; clone size: NA; V gene: TRBV6-6; J gene: TRBJ2-7; CDR3 protein: CASSGYEQYF; CDR3 DNA: TGTGCCAGCAGTGGTTACGAGCAGTACTTC